These T cell receptor beta chains were read from a single sample in a study of blood T cells in healthy people across ages. TCRdb reprocessed the 5' RACE reads with MiXCR, giving one entry per CDR3 protein. Seen here are under 1,100,000 distinct CDR3 sequences, approximately 25% observed once, and the top ten hold around 0.75%. This sample was shared with a second study, whose subject was T cells of mothers and their children.

The specimen sequenced was blood. Receptors were obtained from a girl under 10 years old in good health. CDR3s include the opening cysteine and the closing phenylalanine or tryptophan. D genes are given only for firm matches. Size tells how often a clone was seen (once, few, many) or the class of an expanded clone, and some rows leave it out.

v_gene: TRBV6-2/TRBV6-3; j_gene: TRBJ2-7; d_gene: .; abundance: .; CDR3aa: CASTWRRDEQYF; CDR3nt: TGTGCCAGCACGTGGCGGCGAGACGAGCAGTACTTC
v_gene: TRBV11-3; j_gene: TRBJ2-5; d_gene: TRBD1; abundance: .; CDR3aa: CASNDRGHETQYF; CDR3nt: TGTGCCAGCAACGACAGGGGGCACGAGACCCAGTACTTC
v_gene: TRBV4-2; j_gene: TRBJ2-2; d_gene: TRBD2; abundance: .; CDR3aa: CASSQVIVLAGGLSLDGELFF; CDR3nt: TGTGCCAGCAGCCAAGTAATCGTGCTAGCGGGGGGCCTCAGCCTTGACGGGGAGCTGTTTTTT
v_gene: TRBV7-9; j_gene: TRBJ2-7; d_gene: .; abundance: .; CDR3aa: CASSPEGWAYEQYF; CDR3nt: TGTGCCAGCAGCCCCGAGGGTTGGGCCTACGAGCAGTACTTC
v_gene: TRBV7-9; j_gene: TRBJ2-7; d_gene: .; abundance: .; CDR3aa: CASSSNRRDEQYF; CDR3nt: TGTGCCAGCAGCTCCAACAGGAGGGACGAGCAGTACTTC
v_gene: TRBV12-3/TRBV12-4; j_gene: TRBJ2-7; d_gene: .; abundance: few; CDR3aa: CASSSLDTEQYF; CDR3nt: TGTGCCAGCAGTTCATTGGACACCGAGCAGTACTTC
v_gene: TRBV29-1; j_gene: TRBJ2-7; d_gene: .; abundance: .; CDR3aa: CSVAGQTLGEQYF; CDR3nt: TGCAGCGTCGCGGGACAGACCCTAGGCGAGCAGTACTTC
v_gene: TRBV7-7; j_gene: TRBJ2-3; d_gene: .; abundance: .; CDR3aa: CASSLDPLDTQYF; CDR3nt: TGTGCTAGCAGCTTGGACCCGCTAGATACGCAGTATTTT
v_gene: TRBV29-1; j_gene: TRBJ1-2; d_gene: .; abundance: .; CDR3aa: CSVEDWRVGYTF; CDR3nt: TGCAGCGTTGAAGATTGGAGGGTTGGCTACACCTTC
v_gene: TRBV5-1; j_gene: TRBJ2-1; d_gene: TRBD2; abundance: few; CDR3aa: CASSLTTQTSGSHEQFF; CDR3nt: TGCGCCAGCAGCCTAACTACCCAGACTAGCGGGAGTCATGAGCAGTTCTTC
v_gene: TRBV29-1; j_gene: TRBJ1-1; d_gene: .; abundance: .; CDR3aa: CSVDSLLNTEAFF; CDR3nt: TGCAGCGTTGACTCCTTGTTGAACACTGAAGCTTTCTTT
v_gene: TRBV11-2; j_gene: TRBJ2-5; d_gene: .; abundance: .; CDR3aa: CASSLVLVETQYF; CDR3nt: TGTGCCAGCAGCTTAGTCTTGGTAGAGACCCAGTACTTC
v_gene: TRBV10-2; j_gene: TRBJ2-2; d_gene: .; abundance: few; CDR3aa: CASNGGELFF; CDR3nt: TGCGCCAGCAACGGCGGGGAGCTGTTTTTT
v_gene: TRBV20-1; j_gene: TRBJ2-5; d_gene: .; abundance: .; CDR3aa: CSASFVFQETQYF; CDR3nt: TGCAGTGCTAGTTTTGTCTTCCAAGAGACCCAGTACTTC
v_gene: TRBV4-3; j_gene: TRBJ2-7; d_gene: .; abundance: .; CDR3aa: CASSPNLSGADYEQYF; CDR3nt: TGCGCCAGCAGCCCAAATCTTTCTGGGGCAGACTACGAGCAGTACTTC
v_gene: TRBV9; j_gene: TRBJ2-3; d_gene: .; abundance: .; CDR3aa: CASSVGAVTDTQYF; CDR3nt: TGTGCCAGCAGCGTAGGTGCAGTGACAGATACGCAGTATTTT
v_gene: TRBV4-1; j_gene: TRBJ2-1; d_gene: .; abundance: .; CDR3aa: CASSPDALNEQFF; CDR3nt: TGCGCCAGCAGCCCCGACGCTCTCAATGAGCAGTTCTTC
v_gene: TRBV25-1; j_gene: TRBJ2-1; d_gene: TRBD2; abundance: few; CDR3aa: CASKAGDHNEQFF; CDR3nt: TGTGCCAGCAAAGCGGGAGATCACAATGAGCAGTTCTTC
v_gene: TRBV5-6; j_gene: TRBJ2-1; d_gene: .; abundance: few; CDR3aa: CASSPPSASYNEQFF; CDR3nt: TGTGCCAGCAGCCCACCCAGCGCCTCCTACAATGAGCAGTTCTTC
v_gene: TRBV7-9; j_gene: TRBJ2-1; d_gene: .; abundance: .; CDR3aa: CASSLRAPRGNEQFF; CDR3nt: TGTGCCAGCAGCTTAAGGGCTCCAAGGGGCAATGAGCAGTTCTTC
v_gene: TRBV2; j_gene: TRBJ2-1; d_gene: TRBD1; abundance: .; CDR3aa: CASSWRDRSSYNEQFF; CDR3nt: TGTGCCAGCAGTTGGAGGGACAGGAGCTCCTACAATGAGCAGTTCTTC
v_gene: TRBV28; j_gene: TRBJ1-2; d_gene: .; abundance: .; CDR3aa: CASSEPGNLYGYTF; CDR3nt: TGTGCCAGCAGTGAGCCAGGGAACCTGTATGGCTACACCTTC
v_gene: TRBV28; j_gene: TRBJ2-5; d_gene: .; abundance: .; CDR3aa: CASSGFGRRETQYF; CDR3nt: TGTGCCAGCAGTGGGTTTGGACGAAGAGAGACCCAGTACTTC
v_gene: TRBV7-8; j_gene: TRBJ2-3; d_gene: .; abundance: .; CDR3aa: CASSLERGNTQYF; CDR3nt: TGTGCCAGCAGCTTAGAGAGGGGTAATACGCAGTATTTT
v_gene: TRBV7-9; j_gene: TRBJ1-2; d_gene: .; abundance: .; CDR3aa: CATTIQGSNYGYTF; CDR3nt: TGTGCCACCACAATTCAGGGCTCTAACTATGGCTACACCTTC
v_gene: TRBV11-2; j_gene: TRBJ2-1; d_gene: TRBD2; abundance: .; CDR3aa: CASSLRGSRGGVWNEQFF; CDR3nt: TGTGCCAGCAGCTTGAGAGGGAGCCGGGGGGGAGTTTGGAATGAGCAGTTCTTC
v_gene: TRBV6-5; j_gene: TRBJ1-1; d_gene: .; abundance: .; CDR3aa: CASSYSGAKNTEAFF; CDR3nt: TGTGCCAGCAGTTACTCAGGGGCTAAGAACACTGAAGCTTTCTTT
v_gene: TRBV5-1; j_gene: TRBJ2-7; d_gene: TRBD1; abundance: few; CDR3aa: CASRVGTGSYEQYF; CDR3nt: TGCGCCAGCAGAGTTGGGACAGGGTCCTACGAGCAGTACTTC
v_gene: TRBV3-1; j_gene: TRBJ2-3; d_gene: .; abundance: .; CDR3aa: CASSQSGSTDTQYF; CDR3nt: TGTGCCAGCAGCCAATCGGGGAGCACAGATACGCAGTATTTT
v_gene: TRBV5-1; j_gene: TRBJ2-7; d_gene: TRBD1; abundance: .; CDR3aa: CASSSQDSGTGVYEQYF; CDR3nt: TGCGCCAGCAGCTCCCAGGATTCCGGGACAGGGGTCTACGAGCAGTACTTC
v_gene: TRBV7-9; j_gene: TRBJ1-6; d_gene: TRBD1; abundance: .; CDR3aa: CASRIGTGDQALHF; CDR3nt: TGTGCCAGCCGAATCGGGACAGGCGATCAAGCCCTCCACTTT
v_gene: TRBV7-2; j_gene: TRBJ1-1; d_gene: TRBD1; abundance: .; CDR3aa: CASSLTSQGAEAFF; CDR3nt: TGTGCCAGCAGCTTGACTTCACAGGGGGCTGAAGCTTTCTTT
v_gene: TRBV7-2; j_gene: TRBJ1-5; d_gene: TRBD1; abundance: .; CDR3aa: CASSLRDRGGYQPQHF; CDR3nt: TGTGCCAGCAGCTTACGCGACAGGGGCGGATATCAGCCCCAGCATTTT
v_gene: TRBV6-1; j_gene: TRBJ2-1; d_gene: TRBD2; abundance: few; CDR3aa: CASSTGTSGKTFNNEQFF; CDR3nt: TGTGCCAGCAGTACCGGGACTAGCGGGAAGACCTTCAACAATGAGCAGTTCTTC
v_gene: TRBV5-6; j_gene: TRBJ2-3; d_gene: .; abundance: .; CDR3aa: CASSPGALTDTQYF; CDR3nt: TGTGCCAGCAGCCCGGGGGCGCTCACAGATACGCAGTATTTT
v_gene: TRBV7-2; j_gene: TRBJ2-3; d_gene: .; abundance: .; CDR3aa: CASSFLKGADTQYF; CDR3nt: TGTGCCAGCAGCTTTCTCAAGGGCGCAGATACGCAGTATTTT
v_gene: TRBV28; j_gene: TRBJ2-3; d_gene: .; abundance: .; CDR3aa: CASSAYASTDTQYF; CDR3nt: TGTGCCAGCAGTGCCTACGCTAGCACAGATACGCAGTATTTT
v_gene: TRBV29-1; j_gene: TRBJ1-1; d_gene: TRBD1; abundance: .; CDR3aa: CSVAAGTAHTEAFF; CDR3nt: TGCAGCGTCGCTGCTGGGACAGCCCACACTGAAGCTTTCTTT
v_gene: TRBV29-1; j_gene: TRBJ1-1; d_gene: .; abundance: .; CDR3aa: CSAEGMNTEAFF; CDR3nt: TGCAGCGCTGAGGGGATGAACACTGAAGCTTTCTTT
v_gene: TRBV29-1; j_gene: TRBJ1-2; d_gene: .; abundance: .; CDR3aa: CSVGSTNNYGYTF; CDR3nt: TGCAGCGTTGGTAGTACCAATAACTATGGCTACACCTTC
v_gene: TRBV11-3; j_gene: TRBJ2-1; d_gene: .; abundance: few; CDR3aa: CASLGGRDEQFF; CDR3nt: TGTGCCAGCTTGGGGGGAAGGGATGAGCAGTTCTTC
v_gene: TRBV4-3; j_gene: TRBJ2-2; d_gene: TRBD1; abundance: .; CDR3aa: CASSQDKGTGVIGELFF; CDR3nt: TGCGCCAGCAGCCAAGATAAAGGGACAGGGGTTATCGGGGAGCTGTTTTTT
v_gene: TRBV15; j_gene: TRBJ2-7; d_gene: TRBD1; abundance: .; CDR3aa: CATSRDPQGGWVEQYF; CDR3nt: TGTGCCACCAGCAGAGATCCACAGGGGGGCTGGGTGGAGCAGTACTTC
v_gene: TRBV20-1; j_gene: TRBJ1-4; d_gene: .; abundance: .; CDR3aa: CSAPGRGGEKLFF; CDR3nt: TGCAGTGCCCCCGGGAGGGGCGGGGAAAAACTGTTTTTT
v_gene: TRBV2; j_gene: TRBJ2-1; d_gene: .; abundance: .; CDR3aa: CASSDSGAPIYNEQFF; CDR3nt: TGTGCCAGCAGTGACTCGGGGGCCCCTATCTACAATGAGCAGTTCTTC
v_gene: TRBV6-2/TRBV6-3; j_gene: TRBJ2-7; d_gene: TRBD1; abundance: .; CDR3aa: CASSYVQGARNEQYF; CDR3nt: TGTGCCAGCAGTTACGTACAGGGGGCGAGGAACGAGCAGTACTTC
v_gene: TRBV4-3; j_gene: TRBJ2-3; d_gene: TRBD2; abundance: .; CDR3aa: CASSQLPGLVGTDTQYF; CDR3nt: TGCGCCAGCAGCCAACTACCGGGACTAGTGGGTACAGATACGCAGTATTTT
v_gene: TRBV12-3/TRBV12-4; j_gene: TRBJ1-6; d_gene: .; abundance: few; CDR3aa: CASNDGTRYSPLHF; CDR3nt: TGTGCCAGCAACGACGGGACGCGCTATTCACCCCTCCACTTT
v_gene: TRBV5-1; j_gene: TRBJ2-4; d_gene: TRBD1; abundance: .; CDR3aa: CASSTAGQGTDIQYF; CDR3nt: TGCGCCAGCAGCACCGCGGGACAGGGTACGGACATTCAGTACTTC
v_gene: TRBV7-2; j_gene: TRBJ2-7; d_gene: TRBD2; abundance: .; CDR3aa: CASSLGVGGLSYEQYF; CDR3nt: TGTGCCAGCAGCTTAGGGGTGGGAGGGCTCTCCTACGAGCAGTACTTC
v_gene: TRBV27; j_gene: TRBJ2-1; d_gene: .; abundance: .; CDR3aa: CASSLSGLHNEQFF; CDR3nt: TGTGCCAGCAGTTTATCGGGGTTACACAATGAGCAGTTCTTC
v_gene: TRBV6-2/TRBV6-3; j_gene: TRBJ2-1; d_gene: TRBD1; abundance: .; CDR3aa: CASSSRTGPYNEQFF; CDR3nt: TGTGCCAGCAGTTCCAGGACAGGGCCCTACAACGAGCAGTTCTTC
v_gene: TRBV5-1; j_gene: TRBJ1-4; d_gene: TRBD1; abundance: .; CDR3aa: CASSYGQGGTSGEKLFF; CDR3nt: TGCGCCAGCAGCTATGGACAGGGAGGAACGTCGGGTGAAAAACTGTTTTTT
v_gene: TRBV14; j_gene: TRBJ2-5; d_gene: .; abundance: .; CDR3aa: CASSPGPRSQETQYF; CDR3nt: TGTGCCAGCAGCCCGGGACCCCGGAGTCAAGAGACCCAGTACTTC